The 10 T cell receptor beta chains given below trace back to one sample, sequenced in a study of T cell changes during pregnancy in multiple sclerosis. Assay: immunoSEQ multiplex PCR; the TCRdb copy retains only in-frame clones and omits some. The sample lists over 50,000 clones, roughly 90% occurring once. The source was CD4+ T cells from peripheral blood mononuclear cells, collected after pregnancy. The receptors here all came from a female donor with multiple sclerosis, enrolled in a pregnancy study.

Regarding this clone: At one end the junction does not follow the germline gene, possibly because of a read error. The chain carries TRBV6-5 and TRBJ2-5, with D maybe TRBD2 (5 bases). This CDR3 contains 12 residues. CDR1 and CDR2 from the germline V gene are MNHEY and SVGAGI. Here the CDR3 DNA reads TGTGCCAGCAGCCCCCCCACGGGAAACATGAACTTC. It specifies CASSPPTGNMNF.

The gene calls are TRBV18 and TRBJ1-1; no clear D gene. The CDR3 totals 14 residues. Germline V gene data show CDR1 as KGHSH and CDR2 as LQKENI. The V and J ends lost 6 bases and 1 base respectively, with 12 bases between them. As DNA, the CDR3 is TGTGCCAGCTCGGTCAATCGGGGGAACACTGAAGCTTTCTTT. Its protein is CASSVNRGNTEAFF.

The CDR3 DNA sequence: TGTGCCAGCAGTTCCGAATATGGAGTCGGGAGGGGAAATGAGCAGTTCTTC. Translating gives CASSSEYGVGRGNEQFF. The V gene is TRBV27, the J gene TRBJ2-1; 8 bases match TRBD2. V was pared by 4 bases and J by 7 bases, with 15 bases of the junction left unmatched. This CDR3 has 17 residues. Germline V CDR1 and CDR2: MNHEY, SMNVEV (reference sequence).

This chain links TRBV4-2 with TRBJ2-3; the match to TRBD2 covers 7 bases. Germline lookup yields CDR1 LGHNA and CDR2 YNFKEQ. With 1 base clipped from V and 3 bases from J, the junction kept 4 bases outside the gene matches. This CDR3 is built from 15 residues. The CDR3 is CASSQGLAETDTQYF. DNA of the CDR3: TGTGCCAGCAGCCAAGGGCTAGCGGAGACAGATACGCAGTATTTT.

V is TRBV28 and J is TRBJ1-4; D uncertain. Germline lookup yields CDR1 MDHEN and CDR2 SYDVKM. Trimming removed 4 bases from V and 7 bases from J, with 16 bases in between. The CDR3 sequence is 15 residues long. CDR3 DNA sequence: TGTGCCAGCAGTTCGTCCGGGAGCGGAGTTGAAAAACTGTTTTTT. Its translation is CASSSSGSGVEKLFF.

The gene calls are TRBV11-3 and TRBJ2-3; 7 nucleotides line up with TRBD2. This CDR3 spans 15 amino acids. Trimming removed 2 bases from V and 2 bases from J; junction bases left unmatched: 4. Germline values: CDR1 SGHNT, CDR2 YENEEA. CDR3 sequence: CASSLRAGLTDTQYF. In DNA, the CDR3 is TGTGCCAGCAGCTTAAGAGCGGGGCTCACAGATACGCAGTATTTT.

V is TRBV5-4 and J is TRBJ1-2, with 11 positions matching TRBD1. Trimming at V came to 4 bases and at J to 8 bases, leaving 7 bases not matched to a gene. Germline V lookup: CDR1 SGHNT, CDR2 YYREEE (reference sequence). The CDR3 is made up of 14 amino acids. The CDR3 region is CASSPRTGGEGYTF. Here the CDR3 DNA reads TGTGCCAGCAGCCCCAGGACAGGGGGCGAAGGCTACACCTTC.

V is TRBV9 and J is TRBJ2-1, with a tentative D call TRBD1 (6 bases). The CDR3 consists of 15 residues. V was clipped by 4 bases and J by 1 base, with 12 bases between them. Germline CDR1 is SGDLS and CDR2 is YYNGEE. The CDR3 DNA follows: TGTGCCAGCAGCCCCCAAGGGGGTTCCTACAATGAGCAGTTCTTC. Translation gives CASSPQGGSYNEQFF.

This chain uses TRBV14 with TRBJ2-1; D ambiguous. Germline loops: CDR1 SGHDN, CDR2 FVKESK. V lost 2 bases and J 10 bases, leaving 6 bases between the germline ends. This CDR3 has 11 residues. As DNA, the CDR3 is TGTGCCAGCAGCCAAACATGGGAGCAGTTCTTC. As protein: CASSQTWEQFF.

The chain combines TRBV10-3 with TRBJ1-1; no reliable D call. Trimming pared 3 bases from V and 1 base from J, leaving 9 bases between. Germline CDR1 reads ENHRY; CDR2 reads SYGVKD. The CDR3 spans 14 residues. DNA of the CDR3: TGTGCCATCAGTGACGGTCTCGCGAACACTGAAGCTTTCTTT. Translation gives CAISDGLANTEAFF.